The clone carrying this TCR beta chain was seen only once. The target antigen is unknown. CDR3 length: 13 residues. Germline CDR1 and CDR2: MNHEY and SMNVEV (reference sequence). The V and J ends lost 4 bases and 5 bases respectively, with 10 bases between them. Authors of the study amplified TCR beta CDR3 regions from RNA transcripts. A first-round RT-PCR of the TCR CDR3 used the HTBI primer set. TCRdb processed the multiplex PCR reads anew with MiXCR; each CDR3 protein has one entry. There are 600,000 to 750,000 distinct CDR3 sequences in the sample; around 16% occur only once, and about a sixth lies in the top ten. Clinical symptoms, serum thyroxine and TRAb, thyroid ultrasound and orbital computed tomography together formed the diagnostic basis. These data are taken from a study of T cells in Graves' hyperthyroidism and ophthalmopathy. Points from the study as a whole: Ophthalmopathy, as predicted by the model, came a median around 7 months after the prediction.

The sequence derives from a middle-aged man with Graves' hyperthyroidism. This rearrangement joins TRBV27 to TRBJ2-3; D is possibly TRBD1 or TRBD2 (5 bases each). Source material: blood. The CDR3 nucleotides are TGTGCCAGCAGTTCCGGGGCTTTAGATACGCAGTATTTT. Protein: CASSSGALDTQYF.